This TCR beta chain derives from a study of blood T cell repertoires in COVID-19 (dated by TCRdb to the early 2020s). Turning to the overall study: Samples from collaborators originated in the United States, Italy and Spain and spanned both the acute and convalescent phases of COVID-19. HLA class I and class II types, where available, came from metadata supplied by the sample provider rather than from assay-based typing. Deeply sampled blood TCRbeta repertoires from subjects exposed to, actively infected with, or recovered from COVID-19 were included in the dataset. The prospective study material was composed of cDNA or gDNA derived from T cells, B-cell-depleted T cells, or PBMCs. The repertoires were released in a freely available public database intended as a resource for research on the immune response to SARS-CoV-2. Samples were obtained from the ongoing ImmuneRACE study (first 160 participants) and from 950 to 1,500 subjects provided by 6 global collaborators. The sample metadata nearly always contained a de-identified subject ID, COVID-19 status, age in years and sex.

A second Seattle source provided samples from volunteer blood donors who had recovered from COVID-19. Collaborating institutions collected whole blood in K2EDTA tubes following their own protocols. For TCRbeta analysis, collaborators shipped samples in one of three forms: frozen whole blood, isolated PBMCs, or DNA extracted from either of those sample types. A remark on this clone: Its recognized antigen is unknown. No much larger clone exists at a distance of one base, and base qualities are not known.

Overall results and qualifications from the work: The amount of clinical and demographic metadata varied by source and participant and was provided uncurated.

The immunoSEQ Assay, a bias-controlled multiplex PCR, was used to amplify TCRbeta CDR3 regions from genomic DNA. The authors processed their data as follows. The number of nucleated cells in each sample was estimated by amplification of reference gene primers within the assay. To quantify the absolute abundance of each unique TCRbeta CDR3 rearrangement, sequence reads were collapsed and filtered. For each sample, productive Simpson clonality was calculated as the square root of Simpson's diversity index over productive rearrangements. The table comes from immuneACCESS by way of TCRdb, which keeps in-frame sequences with V and J called. Part of the clones is missing from these tables; in studies checked, under half for an unresolved V gene and the rest for unknown reasons. The V and J calls and clone size were taken over from that table, and D and trimming were inferred from the DNA. Within this sample are 250,000 to 350,000 clones, with about 86% of them counted one time only. The biggest ten clones account for 2.1% of the sample.

The receptor was derived from a woman between 25 and 40 years old who had recovered from COVID-19. The source material was peripheral blood.

The CDR3 in this case is CASSIGTAFYGVKNQPQHF. The nucleotide sequence reads TGTGCCAGTAGTATCGGGACAGCTTTTTACGGGGTTAAAAATCAGCCCCAGCATTTT. The receptor chain draws on TRBV19 and TRBJ1-5, with 7 bases aligning to TRBD1. Reading from cysteine to phenylalanine, the CDR3 counts 19 amino acids. The DNA shown is the 57-base CDR3, in frame from base 1. After removal of 3 bases from V and 4 bases from J, the junction retains 18 bases not matched to a gene. The germline V gene (reference sequence) yields LNHDA for CDR1 and SQIVND for CDR2.